The TCR beta chain described here comes from a study of ipilimumab plus nivolumab after autologous stem cell transplantation. At the level of the study: The myeloma cohort included high-risk transplant-naive patients and patients relapsing within 3 years of a first autologous transplant.

The protocol was immunoSEQ multiplex PCR, while the TCRdb copy is restricted to in-frame clones and leaves out a portion. Seen here are around 45,000 clones, 70% to 90% observed once, and the top ten hold approximately 0.83%. CDR1 is SEHNR and CDR2 is FQNEAQ in the germline V gene (reference sequence). There are 15 residues in the CDR3. With V trimmed by 3 bases and J by 5 bases, 8 bases remained unmatched. Checkpoint therapy with ipilimumab 1 mg/kg began 14 to 28 days after transplant. Dosing: nivolumab 3 mg/kg IV, weeks 1, 4, 7, 10, then every two weeks to week 26. The sequence was collected from a male donor with multiple myeloma. The sequencing used PBMCs, collected in a trial of ipilimumab plus nivolumab as post-transplant consolidation. The chain recombines TRBV7-9 with TRBJ2-5; 8 bases align to TRBD2. The CDR3 region is CASSFGLASPETQYF. The DNA for the CDR3 is TGTGCCAGCAGCTTTGGACTAGCAAGCCCGGAGACCCAGTACTTC.